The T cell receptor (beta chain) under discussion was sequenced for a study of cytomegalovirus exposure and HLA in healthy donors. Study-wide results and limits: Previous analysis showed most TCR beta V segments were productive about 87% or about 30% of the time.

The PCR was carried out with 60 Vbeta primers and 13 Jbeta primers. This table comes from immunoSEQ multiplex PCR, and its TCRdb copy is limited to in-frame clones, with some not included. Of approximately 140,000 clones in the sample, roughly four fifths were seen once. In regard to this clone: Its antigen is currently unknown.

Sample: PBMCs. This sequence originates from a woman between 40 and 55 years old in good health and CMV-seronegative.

Here the CDR3 DNA reads TGTGCCAGTCTCGGGGGGAGAGGGAACTATGGCTACACCTTC. Translating it yields CASLGGRGNYGYTF. The genes are TRBV19 and TRBJ1-2, with D perhaps matching TRBD1 (5 bases). CDR1 LNHDA and CDR2 SQIVND come from the germline V gene (reference sequence). V was cut by 8 bases and J by 2 bases, with 15 bases left in between. The CDR3 is 14 residues long. Filled out from reference TRBV19 and TRBJ1-2, the complete variable domain reads DGGITQSPKYLFRKEGQNVTLSCEQNLNHDAMYWYRQDPGQGLRLIYYSQIVNDFQKGDIAEGYSVSREKKESFPLTVTSAQKNPTAFYLCASLGGRGNYGYTFGSGTRLTVV.